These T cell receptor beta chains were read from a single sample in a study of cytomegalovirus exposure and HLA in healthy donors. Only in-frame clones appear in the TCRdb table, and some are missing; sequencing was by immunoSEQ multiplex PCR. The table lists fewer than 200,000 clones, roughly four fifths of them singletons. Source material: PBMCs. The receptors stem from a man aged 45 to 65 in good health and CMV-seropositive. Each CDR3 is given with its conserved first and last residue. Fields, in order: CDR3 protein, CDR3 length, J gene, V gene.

CASSATGGYNSPLHF	15	TRBJ1-6	TRBV4-3
CASSAGLAGGPTDTQYF	17	TRBJ2-3	TRBV9
CASNRYLSDTQYF	13	TRBJ2-3	TRBV2
CASSKGRGREADTQYF	16	TRBJ2-3	TRBV21-1
CASSPWTNQETQYF	14	TRBJ2-5	TRBV5-4
CASSRGTSGGRETQYF	16	TRBJ2-5	TRBV7-2
CASSLRGTYYGYTF	14	TRBJ1-2	TRBV28
CASSPGQGTPSGANVLTF	18	TRBJ2-6	TRBV16
CASRQREWTSKNIQYF	16	TRBJ2-4	TRBV5-6
CASSPSGGSYNEQFF	15	TRBJ2-1	TRBV7-9
CASQYDSYNEQFF	13	TRBJ2-1	TRBV19
CATSRQELAKNIQYF	15	TRBJ2-4	TRBV15
CASSVGQGAYGYTF	14	TRBJ1-2	TRBV28
CASSVQGGETQYF	13	TRBJ2-5	TRBV2
CASSLVGDAANEQFF	15	TRBJ2-1	TRBV7-3
CASSLTREGETQYF	14	TRBJ2-5	TRBV5-1
CASSLEEPNYGYTF	14	TRBJ1-2	TRBV7-9
CASSSLGRGNTEAFF	15	TRBJ1-1	TRBV6-6
CASSQGQVGTGELFF	15	TRBJ2-2	TRBV4-1
CASRPTGRNNEQFF	14	TRBJ2-1	TRBV19
CASSQDGTGTTNIQYF	16	TRBJ2-4	TRBV4-1
CAWSVIAEAFF	11	TRBJ1-1	TRBV30
CASISDTAYEQYF	13	.	TRBV2
CASIPQGTGAGYGYTF	16	TRBJ1-2	TRBV19
CASSLPGTGAYEQYF	15	TRBJ2-7	TRBV28
CASRRDRVNTEAFF	14	TRBJ1-1	TRBV19
CASSFLYRGEVGETQYF	17	TRBJ2-5	TRBV5-6
CASGRTGGNSGEKLFF	16	TRBJ1-4	TRBV2
CASSPVDRGGTGELFF	16	TRBJ2-2	TRBV4-3
CASSRDSSSYEQYF	14	TRBJ2-7	TRBV18
CASSLGRAGEQFF	13	TRBJ2-1	TRBV7-9
CASSLSPSGARSEQYF	16	TRBJ2-7	TRBV27
CASSVDGYEQYF	12	TRBJ2-7	TRBV9
CASSRGGTSGGQETQYF	17	TRBJ2-5	TRBV11-3
CASSSTTGVHEQFF	14	TRBJ2-1	TRBV5-1
CASGGLAGVNEQFF	14	TRBJ2-1	TRBV7-2
CASSATGGAYGYTF	14	TRBJ1-2	TRBV28
CASTPRGNYGYTF	13	TRBJ1-2	TRBV6-5
CSVLRGGPTEAFF	13	TRBJ1-1	TRBV29-1
CASSPIQGGRETQYF	15	TRBJ2-5	TRBV28
CASSGERVVQETQYF	15	TRBJ2-5	TRBV28